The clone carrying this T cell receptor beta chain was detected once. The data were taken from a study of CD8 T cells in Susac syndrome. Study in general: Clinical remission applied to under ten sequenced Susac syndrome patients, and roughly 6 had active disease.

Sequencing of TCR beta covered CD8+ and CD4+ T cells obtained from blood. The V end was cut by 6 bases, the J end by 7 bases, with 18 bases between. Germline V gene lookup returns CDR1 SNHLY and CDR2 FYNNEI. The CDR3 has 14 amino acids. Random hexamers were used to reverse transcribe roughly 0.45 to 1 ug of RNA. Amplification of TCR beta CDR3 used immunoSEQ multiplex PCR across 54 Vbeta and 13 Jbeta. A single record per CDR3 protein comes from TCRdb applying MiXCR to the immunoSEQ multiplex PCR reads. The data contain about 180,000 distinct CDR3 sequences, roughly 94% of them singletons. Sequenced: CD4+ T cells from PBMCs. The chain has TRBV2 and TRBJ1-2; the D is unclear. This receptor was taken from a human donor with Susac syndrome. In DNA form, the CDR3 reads TGTGCCAGCAGGGCGGTTGAGGCCGCGGGTGGCTACACCTTC. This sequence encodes CASRAVEAAGGYTF.